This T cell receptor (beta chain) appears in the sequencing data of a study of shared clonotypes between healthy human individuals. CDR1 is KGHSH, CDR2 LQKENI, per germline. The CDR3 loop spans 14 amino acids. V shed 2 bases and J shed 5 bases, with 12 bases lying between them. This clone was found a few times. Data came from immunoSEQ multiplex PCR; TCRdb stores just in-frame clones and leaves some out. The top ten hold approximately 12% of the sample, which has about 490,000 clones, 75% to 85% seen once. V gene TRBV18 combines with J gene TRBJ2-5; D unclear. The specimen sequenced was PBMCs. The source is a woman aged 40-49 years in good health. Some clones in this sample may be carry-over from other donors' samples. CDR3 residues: CASSPTIGSETQYF. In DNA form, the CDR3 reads TGTGCCAGCTCACCAACGATTGGAAGTGAGACCCAGTACTTC.